This TCR beta chain was captured by sequencing in a study of blood T cell repertoires in COVID-19 (dated by TCRdb to about 2020). General notes on the study: Samples covering the acute and convalescent phases of COVID-19 were provided by collaborators in the United States, Italy and Spain. The prospective study material was composed of cDNA or gDNA derived from T cells, B-cell-depleted T cells, or PBMCs. The dataset comprised deeply sampled blood TCRbeta repertoires from subjects exposed to, actively infected with, or recovered from COVID-19. A freely available public database, intended as a resource for researchers studying the immune response to SARS-CoV-2, is where the repertoires were released. Samples came from the ongoing ImmuneRACE study (first 160 participants) plus 1,254 subjects from 6 global collaborators. A de-identified subject ID, COVID-19 status, age in years and sex were almost always included in the sample metadata. HLA class I and class II types, where available, came from metadata supplied by the sample provider rather than from assay-based typing.

On this clone itself: Its antigen is unknown. No clone much larger than this one lies a single base away; base qualities are absent.

Whole blood was collected in K2EDTA tubes by collaborating institutions according to the institutions' own protocols. For TCRbeta analysis, collaborator samples were shipped as frozen whole blood, as isolated PBMCs, or as DNA extracted from either sample type. The CDR3 has 14 amino acids, counting the end cysteine and phenylalanine. The entry retains the CDR3 DNA only, 42 bases that are in frame from base 1. Trimming costs V 4 bases and J 3 bases, and their ends lie 13 bases apart. CDR1 and CDR2 were assigned from the germline V gene as SGHTA and FQGNSA. Points the paper makes about the study in general: Clinical and demographic metadata were provided uncurated, with the amount varying by source and participant.

The immunoSEQ Assay, a bias-controlled multiplex PCR, was used to amplify TCRbeta CDR3 regions from genomic DNA. In the paper's pipeline: Within the assay, amplification of reference gene primers was used to estimate how many nucleated cells each sample contained. Sequence reads were collapsed and filtered to measure the absolute abundance of every unique TCRbeta CDR3 rearrangement. Productive Simpson clonality was computed per sample as the square root of Simpson's diversity index over productive rearrangements. The table comes from immuneACCESS by way of TCRdb, which keeps in-frame sequences with V and J called. Part of the clones is missing from these tables; in studies checked, under half for an unresolved V gene and the rest for unknown reasons. V and J calls and clone size come straight from that table; D and trimming were deduced from the DNA. The sample has approximately 200,000 clones on record, less than 90% of them singletons. The top ten hold 2.1% of the sample.

The material sequenced was peripheral blood. Here the chain combines TRBV7-2 and TRBJ2-7; the best D guess is TRBD1, with 7 bases matching. The source of this sequence is a man aged 70 or older with active or convalescent COVID-19. The sequenced DNA is TGTGCCAGCAGCTCTCCAGGGGGGAGCTACGAGCAGTACTTC. It specifies CASSSPGGSYEQYF.